This T cell receptor (beta chain) was sequenced during a study of control samples from healthy donors and cancer patients. The CDR3 length is 13 residues. Deletions cut 0 bases from V and 3 bases from J, with 6 bases between. The V gene's germline CDR1 is SGHAT and CDR2 FQDESV (reference sequence). Some clones are missing from TCRdb's copy, which holds only in-frame ones; the method was immunoSEQ multiplex PCR. This sample's table has approximately 190,000 clones. The chain uses TRBV11-1 and TRBJ2-7; D remains ambiguous. This TCR was sampled from a woman in her 30s in good health. The sample comprised blood. In DNA form, the CDR3 reads TGTGCCAGCAGCTTAGCTCCGGGCTACGAGCAGTACTTC. Amino acids: CASSLAPGYEQYF.